This T cell receptor (beta chain) was obtained from a study of blood T cell repertoires in COVID-19. Across the study: T cells, B-cell-depleted T cells, or PBMCs provided the cDNA or gDNA that served as material.

Ages ranged from about 18 to 89 years, with residence in 24 US areas. Donors were grouped by their self-reported clinical history. In the authors' methods: Reference gene primer amplification gave estimated nucleated cell counts. Using immunoSEQ multiplex PCR, the repertoire was profiled, and TCRdb retains in-frame clones only, with some absent. D and trimming come from the DNA, and the V and J calls and clone size come from that table. Among fewer than 350,000 clones listed, around 93% were seen once. The V gene end was trimmed by 5 bases and the J gene end by 5 bases; junction bases not matched to a gene: 10. The germline gives CDR1 PRHDT, CDR2 FYEKMQ (reference sequence). The CDR3 consists of 16 residues.

The sample was PBMCs or T cells enriched from blood (not recorded which). The V and J genes are TRBV13 and TRBJ2-7; 12 nucleotides match TRBD2. This receptor was taken from a man aged 40-49 years who had been exposed to COVID-19. CDR3 region: CASSLQTSGRVHEQYF. The CDR3 bases are TGTGCCAGCAGCCTGCAGACTAGCGGGAGAGTCCACGAGCAGTACTTC.